Included here is one T cell receptor (beta chain) sequence, with context. The antigen remains unidentified. This sample is drawn from a study of cytomegalovirus exposure and HLA in healthy donors. This CDR3 has 13 amino acids. Germline V CDR1 and CDR2: MDHEN, SYDVKM. PCR primers comprised 60 Vbeta and 13 Jbeta primers. Clones were sequenced by immunoSEQ multiplex PCR, and TCRdb holds only the in-frame ones, with some missing. The sample carries some 110,000 clones, roughly 78% recorded once. Study-wide findings and caveats: TCR sequences were mostly rare, though some public TCRs occurred in many donors. Exclusion as indistinguishable affected some V segments, including TRBV6-2 and TRBV6-3. What a later analysis reportedly showed was that an Asian-associated ancestry cluster had fewer N-insertions than the approximately 700-donor mean.

Sequencing was performed on PBMCs. This chain connects TRBV28 to TRBJ2-5; the D gene is possibly TRBD2 (6 bases). The better agreement between TRBJ2-7 and the DNA end casts doubt on the J call. The clonotype originates from a woman aged 40 to 50 in good health and CMV-seronegative. The chain's CDR3 is CASRRDVSYEQYF. CDR3 coding DNA: TGTGCCAGCAGGCGGGACGTTTCCTACGAGCAGTACTTC.